Below, 2 T cell receptor beta chains from the same sample are listed, as sequenced in a study of breast tumors, draining lymph nodes, adjacent tissues. TCRdb independently ran MiXCR on the multiplex PCR reads; one entry per CDR3 protein. The table records under 45,000 distinct CDR3 sequences, 35% to 40% of them present only once. What was sequenced was breast tumor tissue. The receptors originated from a female donor with breast cancer. Some clones in this sample may be carry-over from other donors' samples.

As DNA, the CDR3 is TGTGCCAGCAGCTATCTCGTACGACAGGGAGCAAATGAGCAGTTCTTC. Amino acids: CASSYLVRQGANEQFF. The chain is built from TRBV7-8 and TRBJ2-1, with 7 bases lining up with TRBD1. Trimming took 4 bases from V and 7 from J; bases not matched to a gene: 13. Germline loops: CDR1 SGHVS, CDR2 FQNEAQ. The CDR3 runs 16 residues.

V is TRBV7-9 and J is TRBJ2-1; D is undetermined. The CDR3 totals 16 residues. V lost 1 base to trimming and J lost 3 bases, with 13 bases between them. The V gene's germline CDR1 is SEHNR and CDR2 FQNEAQ (reference sequence). The CDR3 protein is CASSLVGSQYYNEQFF. The DNA of the CDR3 is TGTGCCAGCAGCTTAGTCGGGTCCCAGTACTACAATGAGCAGTTCTTC.